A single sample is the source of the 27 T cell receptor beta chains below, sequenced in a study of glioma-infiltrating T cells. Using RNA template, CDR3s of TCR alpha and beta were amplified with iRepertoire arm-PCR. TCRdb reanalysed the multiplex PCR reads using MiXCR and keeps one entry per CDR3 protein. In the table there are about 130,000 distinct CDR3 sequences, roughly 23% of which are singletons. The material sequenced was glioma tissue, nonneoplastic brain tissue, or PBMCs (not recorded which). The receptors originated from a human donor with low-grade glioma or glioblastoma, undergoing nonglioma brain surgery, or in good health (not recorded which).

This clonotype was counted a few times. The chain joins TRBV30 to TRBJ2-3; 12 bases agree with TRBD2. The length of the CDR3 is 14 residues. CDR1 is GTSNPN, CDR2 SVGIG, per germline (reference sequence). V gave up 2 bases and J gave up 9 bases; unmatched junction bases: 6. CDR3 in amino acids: CAWSSLAGGETQYF. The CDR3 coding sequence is TGTGCCTGGAGTTCTCTAGCGGGAGGGGAGACGCAGTATTTT.

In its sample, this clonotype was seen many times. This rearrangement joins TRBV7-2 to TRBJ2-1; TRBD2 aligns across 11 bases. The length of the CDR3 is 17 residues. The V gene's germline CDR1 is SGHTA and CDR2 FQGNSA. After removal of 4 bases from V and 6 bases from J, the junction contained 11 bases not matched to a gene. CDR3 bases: TGTGCCAGCAGCTCTCGTAGCGGGAGGGGGTTTGGCAATGAGCAGTTCTTC. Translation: CASSSRSGRGFGNEQFF.

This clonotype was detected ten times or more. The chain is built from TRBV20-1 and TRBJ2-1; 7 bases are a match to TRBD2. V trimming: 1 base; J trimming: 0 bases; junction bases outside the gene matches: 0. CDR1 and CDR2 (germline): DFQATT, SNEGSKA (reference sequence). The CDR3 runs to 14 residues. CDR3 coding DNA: TGCAGTGCTAGAGGGGAGGGCTCCTACAATGAGCAGTTCTTC. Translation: CSARGEGSYNEQFF.

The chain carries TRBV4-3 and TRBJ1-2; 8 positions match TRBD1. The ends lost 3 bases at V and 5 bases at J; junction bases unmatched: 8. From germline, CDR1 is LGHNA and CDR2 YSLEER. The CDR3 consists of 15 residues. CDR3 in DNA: TGCGCCAGCAGCCAGAGACAGGGGTCTGATTATGGCTACACCTTC. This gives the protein CASSQRQGSDYGYTF.

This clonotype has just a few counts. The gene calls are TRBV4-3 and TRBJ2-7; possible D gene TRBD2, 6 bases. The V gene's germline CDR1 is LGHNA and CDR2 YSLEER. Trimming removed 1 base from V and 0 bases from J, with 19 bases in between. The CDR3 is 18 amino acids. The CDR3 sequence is CASSQGHYGISGSYEQYF. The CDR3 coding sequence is TGCGCCAGCAGCCAAGGGCATTATGGGATTAGCGGCTCCTACGAGCAGTACTTC.

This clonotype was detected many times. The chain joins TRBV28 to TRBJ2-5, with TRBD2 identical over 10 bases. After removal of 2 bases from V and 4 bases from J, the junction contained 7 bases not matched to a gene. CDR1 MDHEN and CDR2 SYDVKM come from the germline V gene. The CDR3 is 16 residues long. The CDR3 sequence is CASSLGAGTSAETQYF. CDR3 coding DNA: TGTGCCAGCAGTTTAGGGGCCGGGACTAGCGCAGAGACCCAGTACTTC. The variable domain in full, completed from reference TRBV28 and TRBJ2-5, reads DVKVTQSSRYLVKRTGEKVFLECVQDMDHENMFWYRQDPGLGLRLIYFSYDVKMKEKGDIPEGYSVSREKKERFSLILESASTNQTSMYLCASSLGAGTSAETQYFGPGTRLLVL.

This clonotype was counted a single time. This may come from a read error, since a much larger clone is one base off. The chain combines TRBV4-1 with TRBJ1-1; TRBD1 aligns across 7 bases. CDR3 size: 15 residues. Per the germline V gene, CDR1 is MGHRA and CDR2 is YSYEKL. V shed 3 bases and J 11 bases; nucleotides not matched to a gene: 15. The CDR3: CASSHGLEPGQRAFF. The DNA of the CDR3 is TGCGCCAGCAGCCATGGACTTGAGCCGGGACAGCGTGCTTTCTTT.

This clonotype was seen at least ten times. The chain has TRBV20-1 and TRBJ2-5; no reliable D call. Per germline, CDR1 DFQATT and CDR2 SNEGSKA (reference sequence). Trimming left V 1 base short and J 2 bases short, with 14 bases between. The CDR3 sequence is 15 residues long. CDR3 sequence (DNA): TGCAGTGCTAGAGGGGGTCCCGAGATGCAAGAGACCCAGTACTTC. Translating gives CSARGGPEMQETQYF.

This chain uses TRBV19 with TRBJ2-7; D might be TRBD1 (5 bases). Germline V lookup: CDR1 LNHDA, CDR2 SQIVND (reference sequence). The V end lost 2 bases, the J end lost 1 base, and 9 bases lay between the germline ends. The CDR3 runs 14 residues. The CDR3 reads CASSINQGSYEQYF. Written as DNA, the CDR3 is TGTGCCAGTAGTATAAACCAGGGATCCTACGAGCAGTACTTC.

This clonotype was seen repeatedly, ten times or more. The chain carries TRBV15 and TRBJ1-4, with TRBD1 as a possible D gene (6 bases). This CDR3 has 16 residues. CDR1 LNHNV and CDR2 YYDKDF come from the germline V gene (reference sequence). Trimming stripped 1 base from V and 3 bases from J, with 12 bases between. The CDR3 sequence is CATSRAAGTSNEKLFF. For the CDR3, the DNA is TGTGCCACCAGCAGAGCCGCGGGGACATCTAATGAAAAACTGTTTTTT.

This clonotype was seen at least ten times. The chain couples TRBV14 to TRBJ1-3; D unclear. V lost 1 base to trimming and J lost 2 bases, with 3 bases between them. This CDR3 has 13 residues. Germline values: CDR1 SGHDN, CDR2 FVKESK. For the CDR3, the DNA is TGTGCCAGCAGCCAAGGTCCTGGAAACACCATATATTTT. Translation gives CASSQGPGNTIYF.

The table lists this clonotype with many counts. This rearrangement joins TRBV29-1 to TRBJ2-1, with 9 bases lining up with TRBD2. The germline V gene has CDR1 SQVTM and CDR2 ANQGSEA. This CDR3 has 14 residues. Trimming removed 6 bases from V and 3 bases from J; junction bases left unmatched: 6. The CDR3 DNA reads TGCAGCGTGCCCGGACTAGCGTTCTACAATGAGCAGTTCTTC. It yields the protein CSVPGLAFYNEQFF.

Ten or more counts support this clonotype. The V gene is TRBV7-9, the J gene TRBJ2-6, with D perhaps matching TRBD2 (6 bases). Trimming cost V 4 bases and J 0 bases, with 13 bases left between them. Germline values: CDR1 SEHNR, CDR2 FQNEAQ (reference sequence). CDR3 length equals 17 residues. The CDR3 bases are TGTGCCAGCAGCTCCGGATGGGGAGGCTCTGGGGCCAACGTCCTGACTTTC. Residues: CASSSGWGGSGANVLTF.

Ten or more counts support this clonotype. Written as DNA, the CDR3 is TGTGCCAGTTTCCCAGGGGGTGCCTACAATGAGCAGTTCTTC. Protein product: CASFPGGAYNEQFF. The chain combines TRBV6-1 with TRBJ2-1, with 7 nucleotides matching TRBD1. In germline, CDR1 is MNHNS, CDR2 SASEGT. The CDR3 consists of 14 residues. V lost 9 bases and J lost 2; bases outside the gene matches: 7.

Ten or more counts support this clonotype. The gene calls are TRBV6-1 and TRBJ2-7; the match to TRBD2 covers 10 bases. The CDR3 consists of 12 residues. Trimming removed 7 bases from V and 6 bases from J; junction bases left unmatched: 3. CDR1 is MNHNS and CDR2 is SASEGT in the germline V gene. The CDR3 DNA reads TGTGCCAGCACTAGCGGGAGTGGCGAGCAGTACTTC. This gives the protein CASTSGSGEQYF.

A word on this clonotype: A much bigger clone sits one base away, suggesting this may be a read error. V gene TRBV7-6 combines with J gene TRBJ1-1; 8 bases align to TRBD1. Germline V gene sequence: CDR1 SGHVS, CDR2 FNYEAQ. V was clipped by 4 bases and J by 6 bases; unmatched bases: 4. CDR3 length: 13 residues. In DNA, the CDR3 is TGTGCCAGCAGCTACAGGGGGGACGCTGAAGCTTTCTTT. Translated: CASSYRGDAEAFF.

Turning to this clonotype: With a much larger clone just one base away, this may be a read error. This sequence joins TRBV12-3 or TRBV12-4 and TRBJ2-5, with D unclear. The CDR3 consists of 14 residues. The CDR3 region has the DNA TGTGCCAGCAGTTTAACCCATCGAACGGAGACCGAGTACTTC. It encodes CASSLTHRTETEYF.

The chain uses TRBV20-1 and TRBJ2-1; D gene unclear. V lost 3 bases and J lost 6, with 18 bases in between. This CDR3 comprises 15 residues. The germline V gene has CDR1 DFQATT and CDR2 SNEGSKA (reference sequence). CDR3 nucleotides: TGCAGTGCTAGTCCGGGTCTCAGCCCCTTCAATGAGCAGTTCTTC. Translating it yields CSASPGLSPFNEQFF.

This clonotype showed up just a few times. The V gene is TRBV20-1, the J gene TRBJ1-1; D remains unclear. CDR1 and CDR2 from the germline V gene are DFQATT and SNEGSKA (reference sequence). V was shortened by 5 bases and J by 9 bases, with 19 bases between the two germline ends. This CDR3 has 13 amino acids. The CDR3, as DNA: TGCAGTGCTGGAGGAGCCTCAGGTTTACAAGCTTTCTTT. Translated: CSAGGASGLQAFF.

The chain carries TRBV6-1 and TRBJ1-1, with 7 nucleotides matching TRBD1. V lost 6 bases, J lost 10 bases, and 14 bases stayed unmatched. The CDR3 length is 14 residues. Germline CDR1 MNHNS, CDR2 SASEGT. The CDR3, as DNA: TGTGCCAGCAGCGCCGGGACAGATAACTGGGGAGCTTTCTTT. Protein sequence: CASSAGTDNWGAFF.

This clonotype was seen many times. The CDR3 bases are TGCAGTGCTAGACCCCCGGGGGCGTACGAGCAGTACTTC. This sequence encodes CSARPPGAYEQYF. This chain uses TRBV20-1 with TRBJ2-7; D possibly matches TRBD1 or TRBD2 (6 bases each). V dropped 2 bases and J dropped 4 bases, with 12 bases sitting between them. CDR3 size: 13 residues. CDR1 and CDR2 (germline): DFQATT, SNEGSKA (reference sequence).

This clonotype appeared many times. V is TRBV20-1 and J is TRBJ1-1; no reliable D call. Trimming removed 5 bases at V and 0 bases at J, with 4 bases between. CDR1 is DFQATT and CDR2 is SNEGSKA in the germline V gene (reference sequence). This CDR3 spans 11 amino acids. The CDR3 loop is CSAEMNTEAFF. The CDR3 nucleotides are TGCAGTGCTGAAATGAACACTGAAGCTTTCTTT.

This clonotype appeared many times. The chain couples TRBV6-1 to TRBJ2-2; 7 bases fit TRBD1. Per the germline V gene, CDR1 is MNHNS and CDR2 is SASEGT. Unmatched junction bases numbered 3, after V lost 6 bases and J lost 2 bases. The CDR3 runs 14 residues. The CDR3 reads CASRGTDNTGELFF. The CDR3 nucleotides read TGTGCCAGCAGGGGGACAGATAACACCGGGGAGCTGTTTTTT.

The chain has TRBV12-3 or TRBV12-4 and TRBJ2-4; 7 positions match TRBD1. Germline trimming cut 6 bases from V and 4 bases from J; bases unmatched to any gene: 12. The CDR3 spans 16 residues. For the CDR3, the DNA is TGTGCCAGCAGGGGAACAGGGGTAGTAGCGAAAAACATTCAGTACTTC. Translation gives CASRGTGVVAKNIQYF.

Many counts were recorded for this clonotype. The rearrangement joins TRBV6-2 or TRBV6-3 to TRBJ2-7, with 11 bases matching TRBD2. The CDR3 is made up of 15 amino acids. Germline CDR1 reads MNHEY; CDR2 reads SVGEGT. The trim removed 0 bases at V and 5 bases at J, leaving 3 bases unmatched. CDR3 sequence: CASSYSTSGTHEQYF. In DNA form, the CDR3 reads TGTGCCAGCAGTTACTCGACTAGCGGGACTCACGAGCAGTACTTC.

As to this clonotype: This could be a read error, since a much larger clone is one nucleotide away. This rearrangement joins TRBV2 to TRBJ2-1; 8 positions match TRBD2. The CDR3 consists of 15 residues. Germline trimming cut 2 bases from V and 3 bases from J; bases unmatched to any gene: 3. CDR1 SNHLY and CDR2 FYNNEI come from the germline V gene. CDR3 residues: CASSEWTSSYNEQFF. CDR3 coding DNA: TGTGCCAGCAGTGAATGGACTAGCAGCTACAATGAGCAGTTCTTC.

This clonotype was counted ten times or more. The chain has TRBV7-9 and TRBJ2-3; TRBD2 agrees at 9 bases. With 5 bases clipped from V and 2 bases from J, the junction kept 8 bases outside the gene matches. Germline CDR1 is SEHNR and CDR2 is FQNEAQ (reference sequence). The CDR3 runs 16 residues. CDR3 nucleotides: TGTGCCAGCAGCACACGACTAGCGGTATCCACAGATACGCAGTATTTT. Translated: CASSTRLAVSTDTQYF.